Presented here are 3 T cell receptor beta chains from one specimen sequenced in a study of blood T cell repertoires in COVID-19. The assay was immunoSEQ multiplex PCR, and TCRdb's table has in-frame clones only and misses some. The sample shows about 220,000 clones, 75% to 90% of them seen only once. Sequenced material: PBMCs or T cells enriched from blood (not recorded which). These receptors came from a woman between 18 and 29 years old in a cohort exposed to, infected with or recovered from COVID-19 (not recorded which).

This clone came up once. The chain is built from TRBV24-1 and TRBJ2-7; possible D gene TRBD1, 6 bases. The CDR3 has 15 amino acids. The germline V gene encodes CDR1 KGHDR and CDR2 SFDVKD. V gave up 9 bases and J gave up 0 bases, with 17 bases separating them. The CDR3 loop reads CATVERTENSYEQYF. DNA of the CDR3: TGTGCCACCGTAGAGCGGACAGAAAACTCCTACGAGCAGTACTTC.

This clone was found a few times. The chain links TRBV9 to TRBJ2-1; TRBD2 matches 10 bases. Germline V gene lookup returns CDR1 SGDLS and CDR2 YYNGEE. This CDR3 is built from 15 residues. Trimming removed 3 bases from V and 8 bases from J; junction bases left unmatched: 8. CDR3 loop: CASSAEPGLAYEQFF. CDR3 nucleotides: TGTGCCAGCAGCGCTGAGCCGGGACTAGCGTATGAGCAGTTCTTC.

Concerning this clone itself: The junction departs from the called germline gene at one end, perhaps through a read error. The DNA of the CDR3 is TGTGCCTGGAGTGTATTTTCATGGCCGGGGGTCTGCTCCTTC. Translation gives CAWSVFSWPGVCSF. The genes are TRBV30 and TRBJ1-2; perhaps TRBD1 as D (5 bases). This CDR3 spans 14 amino acids. Germline CDR1 GTSNPN, CDR2 SVGIG (reference sequence).